This T cell receptor (beta chain) comes out of a study of blood T cell repertoires in COVID-19. As for the study in general: Whether acute or convalescent, the COVID-19 samples came from the United States, Italy and Spain. PBMCs, B-cell-depleted T cells, or T cells provided the cDNA or gDNA that made up the material.

The CDR3 runs 14 residues. The germline V gene has CDR1 SGHTA and CDR2 FQGTGA. The ends lost 5 bases at V and 9 bases at J; junction bases unmatched: 5. Authors' analysis steps: Quantification of nucleated cells was approximated via reference gene primer amplification. Assay: immunoSEQ multiplex PCR; the TCRdb copy retains only in-frame clones and omits some. Clonal size and the V and J genes are those of that table, whereas D and trimming came from the DNA. The sample contains 250,000 to 300,000 clones, about 86% of which appear only once. The rearrangement links TRBV7-3 to TRBJ1-6, with 9 positions matching TRBD1. The TCR comes from a woman aged 55-69 years with active or convalescent COVID-19. Sequenced: peripheral blood. The CDR3 region is CASSEGQGSSPLHF. The CDR3 nucleotides read TGTGCCAGCAGCGAAGGACAGGGGAGTTCACCCCTCCACTTT.